Listed below are T cell receptor beta chains from one sample, sequenced in a study of blood T cell repertoires in COVID-19. The method was immunoSEQ multiplex PCR; TCRdb's version includes in-frame clones alone and lacks a portion of them. The repertoire holds over 250,000 clones, with approximately 85% as singletons. Material for sequencing was peripheral blood. The receptors stem from a man over 45 with active or convalescent COVID-19. CDR3s include the opening cysteine and the closing phenylalanine or tryptophan. A D gene is named only where the DNA matches it firmly. Where a row states a size, it is once, few, many or the class of an expanded clone; other rows omit it.

j_call	clone_size	v_call	d_call	cdr3_nt	cdr3_aa
TRBJ1-3	once	TRBV27	.	TGTGCCAGCAGTTTATCCGCGGGAATGGGAAACACCATATATTTT	CASSLSAGMGNTIYF
TRBJ2-3	.	TRBV27	.	TGTGCCAGCAGTTTATCGGCTAGAATGGCCACAGATACGCAGTATTTT	CASSLSARMATDTQYF
TRBJ2-1	.	TRBV9	TRBD2	TGTGCCAGCAGCGCCAGGACTAGCGGGAGTAACTGGGGTGAGCAGTTCTTC	CASSARTSGSNWGEQFF
TRBJ1-1	.	TRBV7-9	.	TGTGCCAGCAGCCCCTCATATAGCAACACTGAAGCTTTCTTT	CASSPSYSNTEAFF
TRBJ2-5	.	TRBV25-1	.	TGTGCCAGCAGCCTTGACCGGGTCCTGTACTTC	CASSLDRVLYF
TRBJ2-2	.	TRBV24-1	.	TGTGCCACCAGCCCAGGGGGGACCGGGGAGCTGTTTTTT	CATSPGGTGELFF
TRBJ1-2	once	TRBV27	.	TGTGCCAGCAGGGCCTCAGGGATCGGATCCGTCACCTTC	CASRASGIGSVTF
TRBJ2-1	.	TRBV6-5	TRBD2	TGTGCCAGCAGCCGACTAGCGGCGGGCAATGAGCAGTTCTTC	CASSRLAAGNEQFF
TRBJ1-2	.	TRBV27	.	TGTGCCAGCAGTAACGGGTATGGCTACACCTTC	CASSNGYGYTF
TRBJ1-5	.	TRBV2	.	TGTGCCAGCAGTGGGCCGCCGTATAGCAATCAGCCCCAGCATTTT	CASSGPPYSNQPQHF
TRBJ1-2	.	TRBV14	.	TGTGCCAGCAGCCTCCCCGGAGATGGGGGCTACACCTTC	CASSLPGDGGYTF
TRBJ1-6	.	TRBV12-3/TRBV12-4	.	TGTGCCAGCAGTTTACGGACTGTTTCACCCCTCCACTTT	CASSLRTVSPLHF
TRBJ1-1	.	TRBV7-9	.	TGTGCCAGCAGCTTTAGGGCCAGGGACACTGAAGCTTTCTTT	CASSFRARDTEAFF
TRBJ2-3	.	TRBV5-1	.	TGCGCCAGCAGCTTCGGACGGACTAGCACAGATACGCAGTATTTT	CASSFGRTSTDTQYF
TRBJ2-7	.	TRBV6-5	.	TGTGCCAGCAGTTACCAATCTCGACAGACCGAGCAGTACTTC	CASSYQSRQTEQYF
TRBJ2-1	.	TRBV7-3	TRBD2	TGTGCCAGCAGCTCTTTAGCGGGAGCGAATGAGCAGTTCTTC	CASSSLAGANEQFF
TRBJ2-7	.	TRBV29-1	.	TGCAGCGTCCACGGGTTGGGTGGGTACGAGCAGTACTTC	CSVHGLGGYEQYF
TRBJ1-3	once	TRBV28	TRBD1	TGTTCGACAGGGAACTCTGGAAACACCATATATTTT	CSTGNSGNTIYF
TRBJ1-5	few	TRBV19	.	TGTGCCAGTACCCGACAGGTTCTAAGCAATCAGCCCCAGCATTTT	CASTRQVLSNQPQHF
TRBJ1-2	.	TRBV7-2	.	TGTGCCAGCAGCGCCGACGGGACTAACTATGGCTACACCTTC	CASSADGTNYGYTF
TRBJ2-7	.	TRBV3-1/TRBV3-2	.	TGTGCCAGCAGCAAACAAAGCTCCTACGAGCAGTACTTC	CASSKQSSYEQYF
TRBJ2-6	.	TRBV5-1	.	TGCGCCAGCAGCTTTGAGGGCTCTGGGGCCAACGTCCTGACTTTC	CASSFEGSGANVLTF
TRBJ2-3	.	TRBV5-1	TRBD2	TGCGCCAGCAGCTCGGGGCGTGCAGCGGGAGCGATAGATACGCAGTATTTT	CASSSGRAAGAIDTQYF
TRBJ2-5	once	TRBV7-2	.	TGTGCCAGCAGCTTATCTAGCCCAGAGACCCAGTACTTC	CASSLSSPETQYF
TRBJ2-1	.	TRBV24-1	TRBD2	TGTGCCACCAGTGATTTCCGGCCCTCCGAACTAGCGTACCACAATGAGCAGTTCTTC	CATSDFRPSELAYHNEQFF
TRBJ1-1	.	TRBV3-1/TRBV3-2	.	TGTGCCAGCAGCCCCACTATGAACACTGAAGCTTTCTTT	CASSPTMNTEAFF
TRBJ1-1	.	TRBV5-1	.	TGCGCCAGCAGCTTAGCGTCAGGGACTGAAGCTTTCTTT	CASSLASGTEAFF
TRBJ2-7	.	TRBV4-2	.	TGTGCCAGCAGCCAAGGGGGGGGCGGTTCCTACGAGCAGTACTTC	CASSQGGGGSYEQYF
TRBJ2-3	.	TRBV14	TRBD1	TGTGCCAGCAGCCCGACCGGGACAGCTGGCCGCACAGATACGCAGTATTTT	CASSPTGTAGRTDTQYF
TRBJ1-4	.	TRBV4-3	.	TGCGCCAGCAGCCAGGACCAAGGGGGATTTGAATTGTTTTTT	CASSQDQGGFELFF
TRBJ1-1	.	TRBV2	.	TGTGCCAGCAGTGAAGCACCCAGGGACACTGAAGCTTTCTTT	CASSEAPRDTEAFF
TRBJ2-2	.	TRBV7-8	.	TGTGCCAGCAGCCGCACAGGACCCACCGCCGGGGAGCTGTTTTTT	CASSRTGPTAGELFF
TRBJ1-2	.	TRBV20-1	.	TGCAGTGCTATATCGGGGGTGCCCTACACCTTC	CSAISGVPYTF
TRBJ2-2	.	TRBV29-1	TRBD1	TGCAGCGCGTTACAGGGGGCGAACACCGGGGAGCTGTTTTTT	CSALQGANTGELFF
TRBJ2-1	.	TRBV2	.	TGTGCCAGCAGTGTAGAAATCTCCTACAATGAGCAGTTCTTC	CASSVEISYNEQFF
TRBJ2-7	.	TRBV3-1/TRBV3-2	TRBD2	TGTGCCAGCAGCTTAGCGGGAGGAGAGGGCTACGAGCAGTACTTC	CASSLAGGEGYEQYF
TRBJ2-7	once	TRBV10-3	.	TGTGCCATCAGTGAGGTCGGCTACGAGCAGTACTTC	CAISEVGYEQYF
TRBJ2-7	.	TRBV5-1	TRBD1	TGCGCCAGCAGCTTGGCCTCGGTCAGGGACAGAAGCTCCTACGAGCAGTACTTC	CASSLASVRDRSSYEQYF
TRBJ2-7	.	TRBV5-1	TRBD1	TGCGCCAGCAGCTTGGGGGACAGTCACCACGAGCAGTACTTC	CASSLGDSHHEQYF
TRBJ2-7	.	TRBV4-1	.	TGCGCCAGCAGCCAAGTCCGGGACTCCGAGCAGTACTTC	CASSQVRDSEQYF
TRBJ2-2	.	TRBV19	TRBD2	TGTGCCAGTGCAGCTTGGGCTAGCGGGAGGGACACCGGGGAGCTGTTTTTT	CASAAWASGRDTGELFF
TRBJ2-7	.	TRBV2	.	TGTGCCAGCAGCCGCGGGGCTGGGCAGTACTTC	CASSRGAGQYF
TRBJ2-2	.	TRBV3-1/TRBV3-2	TRBD2	TGTGCCAGCAGCGTCCGGGACTATTGGGGGGAGCTGTTTTTT	CASSVRDYWGELFF
TRBJ2-5	once	TRBV19	.	TGTGCCAGTAGTATGTCCAGGGGAGAGACCCAGTACTTC	CASSMSRGETQYF
TRBJ2-1	.	TRBV19	.	TGTGCCAGTAGTATTGACGCAGGGGTTGGCTACAATGAGCAGTTCTTC	CASSIDAGVGYNEQFF
TRBJ1-5	once	TRBV3-1/TRBV3-2	.	TGTGCCAGCAGCCGACTTCAGGGACAGCCCCAGCATTTT	CASSRLQGQPQHF
TRBJ2-7	.	TRBV20-1	.	TGCAGTGCGGAGCGCGATGAGCAGTACTTC	CSAERDEQYF
TRBJ1-2	.	TRBV19	TRBD1	TGTGCCAGTAGCCAGACAGGGGGCGGCTATGGCTACACCTTC	CASSQTGGGYGYTF
TRBJ1-1	.	TRBV5-1	TRBD1	TGCGCCAGCAGCCTGGACAGGGACACTGAAGCTTTCTTT	CASSLDRDTEAFF
TRBJ1-2	.	TRBV6-1	.	TGTGCCAGCAGTGAGCACAGGGCTAAAGGCTACACCTTC	CASSEHRAKGYTF
TRBJ2-2	.	TRBV6-2/TRBV6-3	TRBD2	TGTGCCAGCAGTTACCCGGGACTAGCGGCCAACACCGGGGAGCTGTTTTTT	CASSYPGLAANTGELFF
TRBJ1-2	.	TRBV5-1	.	TGCGCCAGCAGCCCGGACACCTATGGCTACACCTTC	CASSPDTYGYTF
TRBJ1-1	.	TRBV15	.	TGTGCCACCAGCAGAGGGGGGGGAGTAATGAACACTGAAGCTTTCTTT	CATSRGGGVMNTEAFF
TRBJ2-1	.	TRBV7-6	TRBD2	TGTGCCAGCAGCCAAAGGACTAGCGGGACTTACTCCTACAATGAGCAGTTCTTC	CASSQRTSGTYSYNEQFF
TRBJ2-1	.	TRBV4-2	.	TGTGCCAGCAGCCAAGACCGGCAGGCCTCAAGGAATGAGCAGTTCTTC	CASSQDRQASRNEQFF
TRBJ2-1	.	TRBV5-6	.	TGTGCCAGCAGCTTGTACGGGATGGGAAACTACAATGAGCAGTTCTTC	CASSLYGMGNYNEQFF
TRBJ2-7	.	TRBV6-1	.	TGTGCCAGCAGTGAAGCGCTGGGGGGTGGGTCCTGGGAGCAGTACTTC	CASSEALGGGSWEQYF